These 3 T cell receptor beta chains originate from one sample sequenced in a study of early T cells in non-severe SARS-CoV-2 infection. One entry per CDR3 protein, called by TCRdb with MiXCR from the 5' RACE reads. This table holds fewer than 80,000 distinct CDR3 sequences, roughly 4.5% found once. The starting material was whole blood, obtained at baseline. These TCRs come from an adult who was a healthcare worker with PCR-confirmed SARS-CoV-2 infection or an uninfected control (not recorded which). The donor label of this sample is uncertain.

Concerning this clonotype: This may arise from a read error, as a much more abundant clone is one base away. The V and J genes are TRBV20-1 and TRBJ2-2; TRBD1 or TRBD2 may be the D gene (6 bases each). Deletions cut 0 bases from V and 4 bases from J, with 21 bases between. Germline V gene data show CDR1 as DFQATT and CDR2 as SNEGSKA (reference sequence). The CDR3 spans 18 residues. Here the CDR3 reads CSARDRGQGPRLTGELFF. The CDR3 region has the DNA TGCAGTGCTAGAGATCGGGGGCAGGGCCCACGGCTCACCGGGGAGCTGTTTTTT.

This rearrangement joins TRBV5-1 to TRBJ2-7; 9 bases are shared with TRBD1. CDR1 SGHRS and CDR2 YFSETQ come from the germline V gene. The CDR3 has 15 residues. With V trimmed by 4 bases and J by 2 bases, 7 bases remained unmatched. CDR3 bases: TGCGCCAGCAGCAATCCCCGGACAGGGGCCTACGAGCAGTACTTC. It yields the protein CASSNPRTGAYEQYF.

This clonotype was seen only a few times. At one end, the junction sequence differs from germline, possibly due to a read error. The rearrangement joins TRBV30 to TRBJ1-4; TRBD1 might be the D (5 bases). The CDR3 consists of 12 residues. The germline CDR1 and CDR2 sequences are GTSNPN and SVGIG (reference sequence). The CDR3 nucleotides read TGTGCCGGGAGACGGGGGGATGAAAAACTGTTTTTT. Translating gives CAGRRGDEKLFF. Full variable domain (remainder filled in from reference TRBV30 and TRBJ1-4): SQTIHQWPATLVQPVGSPLSLECTVEGTSNPNLYWYRQAAGRGLQLLFYSVGIGQISSEVPQNLSASRPQDRQFILSSKKLLLSDSGFYLCAGRRGDEKLFFGSGTQLSVL.